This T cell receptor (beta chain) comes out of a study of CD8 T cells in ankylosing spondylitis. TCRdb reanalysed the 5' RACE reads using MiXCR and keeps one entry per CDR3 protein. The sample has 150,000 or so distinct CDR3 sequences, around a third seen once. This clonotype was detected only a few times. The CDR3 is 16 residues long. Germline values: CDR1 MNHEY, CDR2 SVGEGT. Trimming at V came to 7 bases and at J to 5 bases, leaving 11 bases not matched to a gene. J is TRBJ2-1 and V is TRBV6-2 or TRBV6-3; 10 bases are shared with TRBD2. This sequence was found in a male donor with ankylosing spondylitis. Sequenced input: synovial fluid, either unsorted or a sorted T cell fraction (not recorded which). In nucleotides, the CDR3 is TGTGCCAGCAAATCCCGAGGGACTAGCGTTCACAATGAGCAGTTCTTC. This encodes CASKSRGTSVHNEQFF.